The source of this TCR beta chain is a study of T cells expressing NK-cell markers. The germline V gene has CDR1 MGHRA and CDR2 YSYEKL. This CDR3 is 16 amino acids long. From the 5' RACE reads, TCRdb lists one entry per CDR3 protein and no DNA. This listing includes 350,000 to 450,000 distinct CDR3 sequences. The sequence derives from a man aged 18 to 69 in good health. The chain combines TRBV4-1 with TRBJ2-6. Sequencing was performed on blood T cells: a sorted CD56 or NKG2C T cell subset, CD4+ or CD8+ T cells, or bulk PBMC T cells (not recorded which). The CDR3 here is CASSQGRLSGANVLTF.